The clone carrying this TCR beta chain was seen more than once but under ten times. This sample stems from a study of T cells after yellow fever vaccination. Trimming took 11 bases from V and 5 from J, leaving 16 bases between them. There are 12 residues in the CDR3. TCRdb redid the calling of the 5' RACE reads with MiXCR, one entry per CDR3 protein. This sample has 200,000 to 300,000 distinct CDR3 sequences, with about 7% found just once. The TCR sequence derives from a man younger than 40 who received the YFV17D yellow fever vaccine. The chain employs TRBV12-3 or TRBV12-4 and TRBJ2-7; D is unresolved. Source: CD4+ T cells sorted from PBMCs, taken 15 days after the yellow fever booster vaccination. The CDR3 sequence is CASGSAWNEQYF. The CDR3, as DNA: TGTGCCTCCGGTAGTGCATGGAACGAGCAGTACTTC.